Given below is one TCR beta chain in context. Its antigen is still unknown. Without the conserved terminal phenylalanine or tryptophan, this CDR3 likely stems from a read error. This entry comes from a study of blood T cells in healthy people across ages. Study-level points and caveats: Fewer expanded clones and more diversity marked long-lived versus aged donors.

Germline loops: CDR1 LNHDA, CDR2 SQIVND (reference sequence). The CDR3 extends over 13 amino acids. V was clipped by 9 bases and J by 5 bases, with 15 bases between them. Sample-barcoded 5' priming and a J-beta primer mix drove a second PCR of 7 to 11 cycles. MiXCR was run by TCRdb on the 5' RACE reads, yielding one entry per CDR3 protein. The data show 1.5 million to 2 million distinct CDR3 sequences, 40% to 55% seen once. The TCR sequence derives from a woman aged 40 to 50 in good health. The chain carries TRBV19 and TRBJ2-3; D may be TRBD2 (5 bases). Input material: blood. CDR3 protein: CASEGRAGDTQYS. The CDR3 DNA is TGTGCCAGCGAGGGAAGGGCGGGAGATACGCAGTATTCT.